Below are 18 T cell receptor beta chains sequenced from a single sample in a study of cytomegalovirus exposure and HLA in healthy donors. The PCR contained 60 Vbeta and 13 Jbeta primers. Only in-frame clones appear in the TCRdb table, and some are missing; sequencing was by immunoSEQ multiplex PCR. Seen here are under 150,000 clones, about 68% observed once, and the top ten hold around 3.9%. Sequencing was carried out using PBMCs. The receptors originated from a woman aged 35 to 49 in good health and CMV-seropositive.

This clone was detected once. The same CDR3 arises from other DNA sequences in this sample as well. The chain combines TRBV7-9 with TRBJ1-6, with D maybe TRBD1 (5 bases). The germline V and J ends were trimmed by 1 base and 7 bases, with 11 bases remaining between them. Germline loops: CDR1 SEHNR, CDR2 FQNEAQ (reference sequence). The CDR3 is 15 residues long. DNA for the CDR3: TGTGCCAGCAGCTTAGGCGGGGGACCCAATTCACCCCTCCACTTT. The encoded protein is CASSLGGGPNSPLHF.

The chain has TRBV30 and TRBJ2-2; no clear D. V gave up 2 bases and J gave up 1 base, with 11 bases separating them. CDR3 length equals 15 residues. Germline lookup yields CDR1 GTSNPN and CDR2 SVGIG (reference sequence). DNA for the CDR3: TGTGCCTGGAGTAAAACAGCCTTGAACACCGGGGAGCTGTTTTTT. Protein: CAWSKTALNTGELFF.

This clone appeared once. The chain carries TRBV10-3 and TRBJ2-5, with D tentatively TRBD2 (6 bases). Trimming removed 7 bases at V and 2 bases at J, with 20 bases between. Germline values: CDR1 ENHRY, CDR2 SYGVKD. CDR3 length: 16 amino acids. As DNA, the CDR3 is TGTGCCATCAACCCTGGAGGACTATTTCAGCAAGAGACCCAGTACTTC. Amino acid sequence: CAINPGGLFQQETQYF.

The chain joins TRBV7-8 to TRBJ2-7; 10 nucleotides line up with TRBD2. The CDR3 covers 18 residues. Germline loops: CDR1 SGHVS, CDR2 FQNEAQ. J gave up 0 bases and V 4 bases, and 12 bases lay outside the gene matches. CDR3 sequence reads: CASSSTSGQLRGSYEQYF. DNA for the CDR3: TGTGCCAGCAGCTCGACTAGCGGGCAACTAAGGGGCTCCTACGAGCAGTACTTC.

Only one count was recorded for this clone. In nucleotides, the CDR3 is TGTGCCAGCCTAAATAGCGGGAGTCCTCAAGAGACCCAGTACTTC. It yields the protein CASLNSGSPQETQYF. The chain employs TRBV13 and TRBJ2-5, with 9 bases lining up with TRBD2. The CDR3 covers 15 residues. Germline lookup yields CDR1 PRHDT and CDR2 FYEKMQ (reference sequence). Trimming removed 8 bases from V and 2 bases from J; junction bases left unmatched: 9.

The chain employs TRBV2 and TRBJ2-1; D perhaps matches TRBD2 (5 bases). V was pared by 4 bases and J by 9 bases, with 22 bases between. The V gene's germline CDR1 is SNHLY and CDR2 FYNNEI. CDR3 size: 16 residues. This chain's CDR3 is CASSGVPVVGAGEQFF. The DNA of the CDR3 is TGTGCCAGCAGTGGGGTACCCGTGGTAGGTGCGGGTGAGCAGTTCTTC.

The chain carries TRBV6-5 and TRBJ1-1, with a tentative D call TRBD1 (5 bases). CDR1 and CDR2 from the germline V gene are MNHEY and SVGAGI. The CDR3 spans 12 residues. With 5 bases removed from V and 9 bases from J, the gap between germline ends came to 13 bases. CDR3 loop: CASSPEGQKAFF. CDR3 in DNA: TGTGCCAGCAGTCCGGAGGGGCAGAAAGCTTTCTTT.

The CDR3 sequence: CASSSWTNSNQPQHF. The CDR3 DNA reads TGTGCCAGCAGTTCGTGGACAAATAGCAATCAGCCCCAGCATTTT. V gene TRBV28 combines with J gene TRBJ1-5, with D tentatively TRBD1 (5 bases). This CDR3 has 15 amino acids. Trimming removed 4 bases from V and 0 bases from J, with 10 bases in between. Germline CDR1 reads MDHEN; CDR2 reads SYDVKM.

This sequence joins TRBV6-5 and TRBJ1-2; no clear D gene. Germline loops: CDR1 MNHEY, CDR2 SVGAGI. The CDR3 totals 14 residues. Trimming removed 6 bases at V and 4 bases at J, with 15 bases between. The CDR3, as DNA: TGTGCCAGCAGCTACACTCAGGCGTCCTATGGCTACACCTTC. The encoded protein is CASSYTQASYGYTF.

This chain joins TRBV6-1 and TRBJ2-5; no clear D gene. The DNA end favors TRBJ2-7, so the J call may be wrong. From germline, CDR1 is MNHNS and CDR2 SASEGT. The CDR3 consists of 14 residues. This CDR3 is CASSEDPPPYEQYF. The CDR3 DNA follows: TGTGCCAGCAGTGAAGATCCCCCCCCCTACGAGCAGTACTTC.

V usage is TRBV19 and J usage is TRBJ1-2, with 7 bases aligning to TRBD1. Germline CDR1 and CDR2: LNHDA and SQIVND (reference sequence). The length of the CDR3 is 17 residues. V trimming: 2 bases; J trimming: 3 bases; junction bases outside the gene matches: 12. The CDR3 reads CASSITRPGQTDYGYTF. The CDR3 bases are TGTGCCAGTAGTATAACCCGCCCGGGACAGACGGACTATGGCTACACCTTC.

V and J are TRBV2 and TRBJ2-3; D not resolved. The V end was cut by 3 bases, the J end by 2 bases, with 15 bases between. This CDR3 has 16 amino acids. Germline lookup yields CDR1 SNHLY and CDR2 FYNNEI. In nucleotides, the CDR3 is TGTGCCAGCAGTGAGGCAACGCCATCCGACACAGATACGCAGTATTTT. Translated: CASSEATPSDTDTQYF.

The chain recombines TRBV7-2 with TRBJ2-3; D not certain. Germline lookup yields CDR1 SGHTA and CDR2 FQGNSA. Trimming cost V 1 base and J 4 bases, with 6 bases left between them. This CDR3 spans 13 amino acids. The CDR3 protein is CASSLVAADTQYF. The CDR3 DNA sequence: TGTGCCAGCAGCTTAGTAGCTGCAGATACGCAGTATTTT.

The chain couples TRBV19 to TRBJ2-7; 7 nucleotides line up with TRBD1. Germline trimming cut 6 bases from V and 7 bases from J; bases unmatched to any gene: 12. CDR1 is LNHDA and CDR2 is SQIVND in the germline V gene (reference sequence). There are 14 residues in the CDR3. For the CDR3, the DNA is TGTGCCAGTAGCCCCTGGACAGGTCCGGGGGAGCAGTACTTC. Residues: CASSPWTGPGEQYF.

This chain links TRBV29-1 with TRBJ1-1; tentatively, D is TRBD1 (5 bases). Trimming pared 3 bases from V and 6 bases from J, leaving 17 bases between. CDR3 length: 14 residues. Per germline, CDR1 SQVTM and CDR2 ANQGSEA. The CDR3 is CSVETRGGASEAFF. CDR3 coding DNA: TGCAGCGTTGAGACTCGAGGCGGGGCATCTGAAGCTTTCTTT. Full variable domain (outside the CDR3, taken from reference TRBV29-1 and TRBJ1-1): SAVISQKPSRDICQRGTSLTIQCQVDSQVTMMFWYRQQPGQSLTLIATANQGSEATYESGFVIDKFPISRPNLTFSTLTVSNMSPEDSSIYLCSVETRGGASEAFFGQGTRLTVV.

CDR3 loop: CASQDTDRGAYGYTF. The CDR3 bases are TGTGCCAGTCAAGATACAGACAGGGGCGCCTATGGCTACACCTTC. The chain uses TRBV19 and TRBJ1-2; 8 bases match TRBD1. CDR3 length: 15 amino acids. V shed 8 bases, J shed 4 bases, and the junction held 12 bases outside the gene matches. Germline loops: CDR1 LNHDA, CDR2 SQIVND (reference sequence).

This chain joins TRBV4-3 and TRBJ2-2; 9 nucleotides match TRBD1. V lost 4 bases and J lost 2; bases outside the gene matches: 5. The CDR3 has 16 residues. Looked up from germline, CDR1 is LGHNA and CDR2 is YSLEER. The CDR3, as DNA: TGCGCCAGCAGCCGGGGGACAGGGCTTAACACCGGGGAGCTGTTTTTT. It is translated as CASSRGTGLNTGELFF.

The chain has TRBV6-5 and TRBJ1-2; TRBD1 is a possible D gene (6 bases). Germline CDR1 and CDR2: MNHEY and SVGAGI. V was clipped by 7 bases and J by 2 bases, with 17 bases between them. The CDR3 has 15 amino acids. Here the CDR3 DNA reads TGTGCCAGCACCCACGGGGGGCAGAACAACTATGGCTACACCTTC. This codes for CASTHGGQNNYGYTF.